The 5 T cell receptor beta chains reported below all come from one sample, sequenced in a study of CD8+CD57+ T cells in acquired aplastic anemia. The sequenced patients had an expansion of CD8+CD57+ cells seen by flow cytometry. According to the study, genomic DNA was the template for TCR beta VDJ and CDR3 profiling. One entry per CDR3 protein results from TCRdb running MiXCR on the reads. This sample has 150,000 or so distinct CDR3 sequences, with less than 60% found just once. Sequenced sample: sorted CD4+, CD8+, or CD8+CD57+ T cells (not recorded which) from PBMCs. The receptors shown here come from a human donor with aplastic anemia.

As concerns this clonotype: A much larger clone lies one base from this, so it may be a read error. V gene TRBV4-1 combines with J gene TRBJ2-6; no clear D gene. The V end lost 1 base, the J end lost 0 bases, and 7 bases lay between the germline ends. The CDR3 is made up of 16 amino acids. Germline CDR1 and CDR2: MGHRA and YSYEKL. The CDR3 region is CASSQGGDSGANVLTF. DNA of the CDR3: TGCGCCAGCAGCCAAGGGGGTGACTCTGGGGCCAACGTCCTGACTTTC.

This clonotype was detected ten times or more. This CDR3 is CASSYSTNSYEQYF. The CDR3 region has the DNA TGTGCCAGCAGTTACTCGACAAACTCCTACGAGCAGTACTTC. The chain is built from TRBV6-2 or TRBV6-3 and TRBJ2-7; D uncertain. In germline, CDR1 is MNHEY, CDR2 SVGEGT. The V end was cut by 0 bases, the J end by 0 bases, with 6 bases between. CDR3 length: 14 residues.

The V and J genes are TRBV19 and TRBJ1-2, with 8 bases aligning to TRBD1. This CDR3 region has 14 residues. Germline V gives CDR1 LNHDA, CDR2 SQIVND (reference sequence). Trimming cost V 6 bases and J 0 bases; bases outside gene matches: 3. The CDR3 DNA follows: TGTGCCAGTAGGGCACAGGGGGCTAACTATGGCTACACCTTC. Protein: CASRAQGANYGYTF.

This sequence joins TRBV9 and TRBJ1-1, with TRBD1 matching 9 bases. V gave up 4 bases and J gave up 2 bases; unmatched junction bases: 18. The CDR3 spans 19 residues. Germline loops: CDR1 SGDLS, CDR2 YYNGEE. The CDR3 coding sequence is TGTGCCAGCAGCCTCAATTCCCCGGACAGGGGAGGATTAAACACTGAAGCTTTCTTT. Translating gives CASSLNSPDRGGLNTEAFF.

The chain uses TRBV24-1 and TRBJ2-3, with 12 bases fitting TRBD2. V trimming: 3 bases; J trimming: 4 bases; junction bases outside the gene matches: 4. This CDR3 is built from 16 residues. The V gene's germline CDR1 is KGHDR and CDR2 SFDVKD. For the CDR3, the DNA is TGTGCCACCAGTGATCGACTAGCGGGAGAAGCAGATACGCAGTATTTT. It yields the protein CATSDRLAGEADTQYF.